This TCR beta chain appears in the sequencing data of a study of blood T cell repertoires in COVID-19. This clone was detected only once. Participant ages covered roughly 18 to 89 years across 20 to 30 US areas. The study assigned cohorts using participant-reported clinical history. Original analysis: The assay estimated nucleated cells by amplifying reference gene primers. Some clones are missing from TCRdb's copy, which holds only in-frame ones; the method was immunoSEQ multiplex PCR. Clone size and V and J calls were adopted from that table, with D and trimming inferred from the DNA. This table holds fewer than 400,000 clones, 92% found once. Looked up from germline, CDR1 is MDHEN and CDR2 is SYDVKM. V trimming: 4 bases; J trimming: 4 bases; junction bases outside the gene matches: 5. The CDR3 extends over 15 amino acids.

This chain joins TRBV28 and TRBJ1-1; 11 bases align to TRBD1. The sequencing input was PBMCs or T cells enriched from blood (not recorded which). This sequence originates from a woman in her 30s who had recovered from COVID-19. This CDR3 reads CASSSPGTGGTEAFF. The CDR3 DNA reads as TGTGCCAGCAGTTCCCCAGGGACAGGGGGCACTGAAGCTTTCTTT.